This entry is about one TCR beta chain. Its matching antigen is unknown. Only United States sites treated participants with HIV. Assay version v3.0 of immunoSEQ was used, and it was run at survey level. Per-sample targets for sequencing were about 35,000-55,000 T-cell genomes. This table comes from immunoSEQ multiplex PCR, and its TCRdb copy is limited to in-frame clones, with some not included. The sample yields 20,000 to 30,000 clones, over 75% seen once. The sample belongs to a study of long-term antiretroviral therapy in people with HIV. Whole-study context: The earliest samples came about a decade before the 2015 immediate-ART recommendation. General study points: Spans of CDR3 length were tighter for HIV repertoires than for controls.

This CDR3 has 15 amino acids. Germline-derived CDR1 and CDR2 are PRHDT and FYEKMQ (reference sequence). V was pared by 0 bases and J by 0 bases, with 6 bases between. This TCR was sampled from a man between 40 and 49 years old with HIV. The V and J genes are TRBV13 and TRBJ2-1, with D maybe TRBD2 (6 bases). The source material was unsorted PBMCs, sampled 4.8 to 5 years after starting antiretroviral therapy. The CDR3 protein is CASSLGGSSYNEQFF. Written as DNA, the CDR3 is TGTGCCAGCAGCTTAGGCGGGAGCTCCTACAATGAGCAGTTCTTC. The entire variable domain, with the rest obtained from reference TRBV13 and TRBJ2-1, is as follows: AAGVIQSPRHLIKEKRETATLKCYPIPRHDTVYWYQQGPGQDPQFLISFYEKMQSDKGSIPDRFSAQQFSDYHSELNMSSLELGDSALYFCASSLGGSSYNEQFFGPGTRLTVL.